This T cell receptor beta chain was recovered during a study of blood T cell repertoires in COVID-19. Details on this clone: The same CDR3 arises from other DNA sequences in this sample as well.

Germline loops: CDR1 MNHEY, CDR2 SVGAGI. This CDR3 comprises 12 residues. Trimming cost V 6 bases and J 1 base, with 4 bases left between them. Original processing methods: Amplification from reference gene primers served as the basis for estimated nucleated cell counts. The assay was immunoSEQ multiplex PCR, and TCRdb's table has in-frame clones only and misses some. For V, J and clone size, that table is used; D and trimming come from the DNA. There are 210,000 or so clones in the sample; under 90% occur only once, and roughly 4.8% lies in the top ten. Sequencing input: PBMCs or T cells enriched from blood (not recorded which). The V gene is TRBV6-5, the J gene TRBJ1-5, with D uncertain. This clonotype was sampled from a woman in her fifties or sixties who had been exposed to COVID-19. The CDR3 region is CASRGSNQPQHF. CDR3 sequence (DNA): TGTGCCAGCAGGGGCAGCAATCAGCCCCAGCATTTT.